A single sample gave rise to the 27 T cell receptor beta chains below, sequenced in a study of blood T cells in healthy people across ages. A J-beta primer mix and a sample-barcoded 5' primer were used in a second PCR of roughly 6 to 11 cycles. TCRdb reprocessed the 5' RACE reads via MiXCR and lists one record per CDR3 protein. This sample has some 1,800,000 distinct CDR3 sequences; roughly 43% occur once, and the top ten carry 20% to 25%. Sequencing was done on a sample of blood. The receptors were sampled from a human donor in good health.

This chain joins TRBV12-3 or TRBV12-4 and TRBJ2-3; 8 positions match TRBD1. This CDR3 comprises 17 residues. V lost 6 bases, J lost 0 bases, and 11 bases stayed unmatched. The CDR3 spells CASSPRRTGLSTDTQYF. CDR3 sequence (DNA): TGTGCCAGCAGCCCGAGGCGGACAGGGCTTAGCACAGATACGCAGTATTTT.

The sample holds one count of this clonotype. This chain links TRBV6-2 or TRBV6-3 with TRBJ2-1; 10 bases align to TRBD2. V was pared by 4 bases and J by 3 bases, with 9 bases of the junction left unmatched. This CDR3 has 17 amino acids. Germline loops: CDR1 MNHEY, CDR2 SVGEGT. The CDR3 sequence: CASSSNSGGPFYNEQFF. The CDR3 DNA sequence: TGTGCCAGCAGTTCTAATAGCGGGGGGCCATTCTACAATGAGCAGTTCTTC.

This clonotype has a handful of counts. The genes are TRBV12-3 or TRBV12-4 and TRBJ1-6; D perhaps matches TRBD1 (5 bases). The CDR3 totals 16 residues. V lost 4 bases, J lost 4 bases, and 14 bases lay in between. The CDR3 DNA reads as TGTGCCAGCAGTTCACCCTGGGGGGAATATAATTCACCCCTCCACTTT. This gives the protein CASSSPWGEYNSPLHF.

The chain recombines TRBV29-1 with TRBJ1-1; D is perhaps TRBD1 (5 bases). The germline V gene has CDR1 SQVTM and CDR2 ANQGSEA. The CDR3 covers 16 residues. The V gene lost 7 bases and the J gene lost 5 bases, with 26 bases spanning the gap. The CDR3 nucleotides are TGCAGCGCCCTGTTTGACAGCATCTCCTCTCTTACTGAAGCTTTCTTT. Translated, it gives CSALFDSISSLTEAFF.

The chain couples TRBV28 to TRBJ1-6, with TRBD1 matching over 7 bases. After removal of 7 bases from V and 4 bases from J, the junction contained 10 bases not matched to a gene. In germline, CDR1 is MDHEN, CDR2 SYDVKM. There are 16 residues in the CDR3. The CDR3 nucleotides read TGTGCCAGCACCATCGGAGGGGGCCTATATAATTCACCCCTCCACTTT. Amino acid sequence: CASTIGGGLYNSPLHF.

This chain connects TRBV24-1 to TRBJ2-5, with 12 bases that match TRBD2. CDR1 and CDR2 (germline): KGHDR, SFDVKD. Trimming at V came to 4 bases and at J to 5 bases, leaving 7 bases not matched to a gene. The CDR3 sequence is 16 residues long. CDR3 nucleotide sequence: TGTGCCACCAGTGACCCGACTAGCGGGGGTAGGGAGACCCAGTACTTC. It translates to CATSDPTSGGRETQYF.

The chain joins TRBV7-2 to TRBJ2-4; TRBD2 matches at 8 bases. Germline V gene lookup returns CDR1 SGHTA and CDR2 FQGNSA. Trimming took 4 bases from V and 13 from J; bases not matched to a gene: 12. The CDR3 is made up of 14 amino acids. The CDR3 coding sequence is TGTGCCAGCAGCTCCGGAGACCCGGGGGGGGAGCAGTACTTC. This gives the protein CASSSGDPGGEQYF.

Remarks on this clonotype: The junction departs from the called germline gene at one end, perhaps through a read error. The chain links TRBV5-8 to TRBJ2-5; TRBD1 matches at 10 bases. The CDR3 runs to 17 residues. The germline gives CDR1 SGHTS, CDR2 YDEGEE. The CDR3 DNA reads TGTGCCGGCAGTGTAGCCGGGACAGGGGCCGTCCAAGAGACCCAGTACTTC. It is translated as CAGSVAGTGAVQETQYF.

The chain uses TRBV27 and TRBJ1-6; D uncertain. The CDR3 is 15 amino acids. Trimming took off 6 bases at V and 6 bases at J, with 15 bases between the two ends. Per germline, CDR1 MNHEY and CDR2 SMNVEV (reference sequence). The DNA of the CDR3 is TGTGCCAGCAGCCAACGACGTAATTTTAATTCACCCCTCCACTTT. Translation: CASSQRRNFNSPLHF.

This clonotype has more than one count but fewer than ten. The chain is built from TRBV5-1 and TRBJ2-3; D is unresolved. The germline gives CDR1 SGHRS, CDR2 YFSETQ. Between the trimmed V and J ends, which lost 4 bases and 0 bases, there was a span of 15 bases. This CDR3 is 16 amino acids long. As DNA, the CDR3 is TGCGCCAGCAGCGTCGACCCGAACCTTAGCACAGATACGCAGTATTTT. It encodes CASSVDPNLSTDTQYF.

This clonotype was detected only a few times. The rearrangement joins TRBV3-1 to TRBJ1-2; 9 bases are a match to TRBD1. V lost 3 bases to trimming and J lost 8 bases; unmatched junction nucleotides: 7. The CDR3 is made up of 14 amino acids. The germline V gene has CDR1 LGHDT and CDR2 YNNKEL (reference sequence). The CDR3 DNA follows: TGTGCCAGCAGCCAGCCGGACAGGGGAGGCGGCTACACCTTC. Protein product: CASSQPDRGGGYTF.

The chain uses TRBV6-6 and TRBJ1-2; no clear D. This CDR3 is built from 13 residues. Germline loops: CDR1 MNHNY, CDR2 SVGAGI (reference sequence). The V gene lost 7 bases and the J gene lost 11 bases, with 20 bases spanning the gap. CDR3 sequence (DNA): TGTGCCAGCAACGCGGACGGGAGCATGGGGTACACCTTC. Protein product: CASNADGSMGYTF.

This clonotype was recorded a few times. The rearrangement joins TRBV6-1 to TRBJ2-3; 11 positions match TRBD2. In germline, CDR1 is MNHNS, CDR2 SASEGT. The CDR3 consists of 18 residues. Losses at the gene ends were 5 bases for V and 1 base for J; bases not matched to a gene: 11. The CDR3 protein is CASSPLAGGILGTDTQYF. The CDR3 bases are TGTGCCAGCAGTCCGCTAGCGGGGGGTATTTTGGGCACAGATACGCAGTATTTT.

The J gene is TRBJ2-7, the V gene TRBV11-1; 7 bases line up with TRBD2. Germline lookup yields CDR1 SGHAT and CDR2 FQDESV (reference sequence). The CDR3 is 12 amino acids. The ends lost 7 bases at V and 2 bases at J; junction bases unmatched: 2. The CDR3 here is CASKGLTYEQYF. CDR3 in DNA: TGTGCCAGCAAGGGACTAACCTACGAGCAGTACTTC.

The rearrangement uses TRBV7-2 and TRBJ1-1, with unresolved D. V lost 5 bases to trimming and J lost 1 base, with 8 bases between them. Germline V gene lookup returns CDR1 SGHTA and CDR2 FQGNSA. This CDR3 spans 13 amino acids. CDR3 coding DNA: TGTGCCAGCAGCCACTCAGAGAACACTGAAGCTTTCTTT. Its protein is CASSHSENTEAFF. Full variable domain (outside the CDR3, taken from reference TRBV7-2 and TRBJ1-1): GAGVSQSPSNKVTEKGKDVELRCDPISGHTALYWYRQSLGQGLEFLIYFQGNSAPDKSGLPSDRFSAERTGGSVSTLTIQRTQQEDSAVYLCASSHSENTEAFFGQGTRLTVV.

CDR3 residues: CASSQESGREWETQYF. Here the CDR3 DNA reads TGCGCCAGCAGCCAAGAATCAGGCCGGGAGTGGGAGACCCAGTACTTC. This chain uses TRBV4-3 with TRBJ2-5, with a possible D match to TRBD2 (6 bases). CDR3 length: 16 amino acids. Germline assignment: CDR1 LGHNA and CDR2 YSLEER. V shed 0 bases and J shed 5 bases, with 16 bases lying between them.

Details on this clonotype: A much larger clone differs by one base, so this may be a read error. The chain carries TRBV4-3 and TRBJ2-1; no definite D call. Germline V gene lookup returns CDR1 LGHNA and CDR2 YSLEER. This CDR3 is 13 amino acids long. The CDR3 sequence: CTSSQGRYNEQFF. CDR3 bases: TGCACCAGCAGCCAAGGCAGATACAATGAGCAGTTCTTC.

Remarks on this clonotype: Possible read error: a much larger clone is one base away. The V gene is TRBV29-1, the J gene TRBJ2-3; TRBD1 aligns across 7 bases. With V trimmed by 6 bases and J by 10 bases, 13 bases remained unmatched. CDR3 length: 13 residues. From germline, CDR1 is SQVTM and CDR2 ANQGSEA. The CDR3 loop reads CSVGSETGMAQYF. For the CDR3, the DNA is TGCAGCGTCGGTTCCGAGACAGGGATGGCGCAGTATTTT.

The chain uses TRBV20-1 and TRBJ2-3; D may be TRBD2 (5 bases). CDR1 and CDR2 (germline): DFQATT, SNEGSKA (reference sequence). V dropped 3 bases and J dropped 1 base, with 8 bases sitting between them. The CDR3 consists of 13 residues. CDR3 nucleotide sequence: TGCAGTGCTAGGTGGACTGGCACAGATACGCAGTATTTT. Its translation: CSARWTGTDTQYF.

This clonotype has only a few counts. The chain employs TRBV5-8 and TRBJ2-4, with D perhaps TRBD2 (5 bases). The V and J ends lost 3 bases and 8 bases respectively, with 15 bases between them. The CDR3 totals 14 residues. Per germline, CDR1 SGHTS and CDR2 YDEGEE. The CDR3 loop reads CASSWAGDEDIQYF. The CDR3 bases are TGTGCCAGCAGCTGGGCGGGCGATGAGGACATTCAGTACTTC.

In this sample, this clonotype turned up a few times. The CDR3: CASSFVPGSETQYF. The DNA of the CDR3 is TGTGCCAGCAGCTTCGTCCCCGGTAGCGAGACCCAGTACTTC. The gene calls are TRBV7-6 and TRBJ2-5; D is uncertain. From germline, CDR1 is SGHVS and CDR2 FNYEAQ. The length of the CDR3 is 14 residues. Trimming removed 3 bases from V and 5 bases from J, with 13 bases in between.

Only a few counts were recorded for this clonotype. The rearrangement joins TRBV20-1 to TRBJ2-4; D gene unclear. TRBJ2-7 matches the DNA end more closely, so the J call is doubtful. The CDR3 extends over 15 amino acids. Per germline, CDR1 DFQATT and CDR2 SNEGSKA (reference sequence). Written as DNA, the CDR3 is TGCAGTGCTAGAGGTTTCGTGGGGTTTGGGAACGAGCAGTACTTC. Its translation is CSARGFVGFGNEQYF.

Turning to this clonotype: One junction end does not reproduce the germline sequence, and a read error may be involved. V and J are TRBV11-1 and TRBJ2-1, with D perhaps matching TRBD1 or TRBD2 (5 bases each). CDR3 length: 17 amino acids. Germline CDR1 and CDR2: SGHAT and FQDESV (reference sequence). CDR3 sequence: CASNLLPRGVNYNEQFF. In nucleotides, the CDR3 is TGTGCCAGCAACTTATTACCTCGGGGCGTCAACTACAATGAGCAGTTCTTC.

The chain recombines TRBV6-5 with TRBJ1-2, with no clear D. CDR1 is MNHEY and CDR2 is SVGAGI in the germline V gene. This CDR3 spans 14 amino acids. V lost 8 bases and J 2 bases, leaving 15 bases between the germline ends. The CDR3 DNA reads TGTGCCAGCTTCTCAATGGACCCGAACTATGGCTACACCTTC. Protein product: CASFSMDPNYGYTF.

This clonotype appeared once. The gene calls are TRBV9 and TRBJ2-5; TRBD1 might be the D (5 bases). The V gene lost 4 bases and the J gene lost 4 bases, with 14 bases spanning the gap. CDR1 and CDR2 from the germline V gene are SGDLS and YYNGEE. The CDR3 sequence is 14 residues long. The CDR3 reads CASSLRPQGETQYF. CDR3 in DNA: TGTGCCAGCAGCTTACGCCCCCAGGGAGAGACCCAGTACTTC.

J is TRBJ2-7 and V is TRBV9; 8 nucleotides match TRBD1. Germline V gene sequence: CDR1 SGDLS, CDR2 YYNGEE. The CDR3 totals 14 residues. Trimming took 4 bases from V and 7 from J; bases not matched to a gene: 10. This CDR3 is CASSTGQGFVEQYF. CDR3 sequence (DNA): TGTGCCAGCAGCACTGGACAGGGTTTTGTGGAGCAGTACTTC.

The rearrangement uses TRBV29-1 and TRBJ2-3, with D tentatively TRBD2 (5 bases). Trimming removed 7 bases from V and 5 bases from J, with 16 bases in between. CDR3 size: 13 residues. Germline values: CDR1 SQVTM, CDR2 ANQGSEA. CDR3 amino acids: CSAERADGDTQYF. The CDR3 coding sequence is TGCAGCGCTGAGAGGGCGGACGGAGATACGCAGTATTTT.